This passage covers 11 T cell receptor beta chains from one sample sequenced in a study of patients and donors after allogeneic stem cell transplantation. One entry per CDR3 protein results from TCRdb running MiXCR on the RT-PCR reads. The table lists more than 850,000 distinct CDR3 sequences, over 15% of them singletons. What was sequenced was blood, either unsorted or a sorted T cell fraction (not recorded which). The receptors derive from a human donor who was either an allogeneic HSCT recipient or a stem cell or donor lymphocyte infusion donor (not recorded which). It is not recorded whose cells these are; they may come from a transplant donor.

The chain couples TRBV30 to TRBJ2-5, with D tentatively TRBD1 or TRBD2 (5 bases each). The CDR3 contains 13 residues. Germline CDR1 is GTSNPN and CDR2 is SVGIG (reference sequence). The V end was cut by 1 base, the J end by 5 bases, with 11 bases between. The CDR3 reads CAWSGGMGETQYF. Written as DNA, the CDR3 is TGTGCCTGGAGTGGGGGGATGGGGGAGACCCAGTACTTC. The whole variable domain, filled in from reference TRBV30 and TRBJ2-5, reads SQTIHQWPATLVQPVGSPLSLECTVEGTSNPNLYWYRQAAGRGLQLLFYSVGIGQISSEVPQNLSASRPQDRQFILSSKKLLLSDSGFYLCAWSGGMGETQYFGPGTRLLVL.

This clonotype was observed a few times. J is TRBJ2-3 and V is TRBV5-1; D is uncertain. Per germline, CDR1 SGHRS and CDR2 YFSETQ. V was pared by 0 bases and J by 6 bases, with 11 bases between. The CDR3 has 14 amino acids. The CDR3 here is CASSLAAFLDTQYF. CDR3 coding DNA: TGCGCCAGCAGCTTGGCCGCCTTTCTGGATACGCAGTATTTT. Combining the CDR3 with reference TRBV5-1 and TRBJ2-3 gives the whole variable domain KAGVTQTPRYLIKTRGQQVTLSCSPISGHRSVSWYQQTPGQGLQFLFEYFSETQRNKGNFPGRFSGRQFSNSRSEMNVSTLELGDSALYLCASSLAAFLDTQYFGPGTRLTVL.

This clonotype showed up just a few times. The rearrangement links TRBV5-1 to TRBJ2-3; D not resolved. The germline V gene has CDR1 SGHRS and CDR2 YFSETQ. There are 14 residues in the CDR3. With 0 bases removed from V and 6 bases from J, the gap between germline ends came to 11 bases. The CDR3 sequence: CASSLGPGSDTQYF. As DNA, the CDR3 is TGCGCCAGCAGCTTGGGTCCCGGTTCGGATACGCAGTATTTT. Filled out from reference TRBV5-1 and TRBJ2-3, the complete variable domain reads KAGVTQTPRYLIKTRGQQVTLSCSPISGHRSVSWYQQTPGQGLQFLFEYFSETQRNKGNFPGRFSGRQFSNSRSEMNVSTLELGDSALYLCASSLGPGSDTQYFGPGTRLTVL.

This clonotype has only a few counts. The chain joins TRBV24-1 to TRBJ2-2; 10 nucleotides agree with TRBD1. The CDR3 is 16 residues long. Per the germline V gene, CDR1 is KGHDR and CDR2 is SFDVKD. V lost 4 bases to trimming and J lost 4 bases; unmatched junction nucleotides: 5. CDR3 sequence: CATSDPGTGATGELFF. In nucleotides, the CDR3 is TGTGCCACCAGTGACCCTGGGACAGGGGCCACCGGGGAGCTGTTTTTT.

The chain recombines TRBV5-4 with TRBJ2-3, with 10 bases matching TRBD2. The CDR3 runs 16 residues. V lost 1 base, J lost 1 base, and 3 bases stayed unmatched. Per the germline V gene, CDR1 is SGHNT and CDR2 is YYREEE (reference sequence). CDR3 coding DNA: TGTGCCAGCAGCTTGCAAAGCGGGAGGGGCACAGATACGCAGTATTTT. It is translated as CASSLQSGRGTDTQYF.

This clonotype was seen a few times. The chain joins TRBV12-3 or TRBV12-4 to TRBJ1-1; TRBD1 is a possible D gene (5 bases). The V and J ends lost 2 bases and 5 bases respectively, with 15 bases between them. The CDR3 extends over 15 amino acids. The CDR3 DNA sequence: TGTGCCAGCAGTTTAACGGGGGGAACGAGGACTGAAGCTTTCTTT. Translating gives CASSLTGGTRTEAFF.

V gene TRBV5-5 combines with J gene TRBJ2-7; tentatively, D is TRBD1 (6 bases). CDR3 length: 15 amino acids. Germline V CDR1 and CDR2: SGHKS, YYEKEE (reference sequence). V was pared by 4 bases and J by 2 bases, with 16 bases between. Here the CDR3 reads CASSRIRDKAYEQYF. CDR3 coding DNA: TGTGCCAGCAGCCGGATCCGGGACAAGGCCTACGAGCAGTACTTC.

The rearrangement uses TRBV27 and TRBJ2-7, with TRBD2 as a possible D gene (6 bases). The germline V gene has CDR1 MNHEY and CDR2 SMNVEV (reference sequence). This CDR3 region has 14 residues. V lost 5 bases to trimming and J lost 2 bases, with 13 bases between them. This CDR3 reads CASSDRDWPYEQYF. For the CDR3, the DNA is TGTGCCAGCAGTGACCGGGACTGGCCCTACGAGCAGTACTTC.

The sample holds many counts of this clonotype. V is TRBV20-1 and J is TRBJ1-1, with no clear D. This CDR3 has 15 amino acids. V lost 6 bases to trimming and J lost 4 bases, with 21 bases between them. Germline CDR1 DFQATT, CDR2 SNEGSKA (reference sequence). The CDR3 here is CSAFGEFSEFTEAFF. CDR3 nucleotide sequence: TGCAGTGCCTTCGGAGAGTTTTCGGAATTCACTGAAGCTTTCTTT.

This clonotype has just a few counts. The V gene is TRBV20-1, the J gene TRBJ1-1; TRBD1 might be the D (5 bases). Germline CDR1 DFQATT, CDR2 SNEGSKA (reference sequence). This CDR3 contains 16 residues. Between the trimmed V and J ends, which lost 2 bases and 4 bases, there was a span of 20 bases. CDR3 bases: TGCAGTGCTAGATCCCCAAGGACACCCGAGAGCACTGAAGCTTTCTTT. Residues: CSARSPRTPESTEAFF.

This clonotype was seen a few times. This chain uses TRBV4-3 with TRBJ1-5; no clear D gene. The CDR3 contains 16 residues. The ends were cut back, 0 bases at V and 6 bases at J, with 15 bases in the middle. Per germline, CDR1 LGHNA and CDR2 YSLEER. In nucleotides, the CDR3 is TGCGCCAGCAGCCAAGATGAGGGCCCCCCGGGTCAGCCCCAGCATTTT. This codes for CASSQDEGPPGQPQHF.